This T cell receptor beta chain appears in the sequencing data of a study of T cells in Graves' hyperthyroidism and ophthalmopathy. General study findings and limits: Within blood appeared most thyroid clonotypes that had expanded above 0.001.

The CDR3 length is 11 residues. Per germline, CDR1 KGHDR and CDR2 SFDVKD. V lost 9 bases, J lost 3 bases, and 5 bases lay in between. TCR beta CDR3 region amplification was performed from RNA transcripts. An initial round of RT-PCR targeting the TCR CDR3 relied on the HTBI primer set. TCRdb passed the multiplex PCR reads through MiXCR, listing each CDR3 protein once. The sample contains hundreds of thousands of distinct CDR3 sequences, 14% to 15% of which appear only once. This clonotype came up many times. Antigen unknown. The V call is TRBV24-1, the J call TRBJ2-1, with D uncertain. Specimen: blood. This receptor was taken from a man aged 18 to 30 with Graves' ophthalmopathy. This CDR3 reads CATRNYNEQFF. CDR3 in DNA: TGTGCCACCCGAAACTACAATGAGCAGTTCTTC.